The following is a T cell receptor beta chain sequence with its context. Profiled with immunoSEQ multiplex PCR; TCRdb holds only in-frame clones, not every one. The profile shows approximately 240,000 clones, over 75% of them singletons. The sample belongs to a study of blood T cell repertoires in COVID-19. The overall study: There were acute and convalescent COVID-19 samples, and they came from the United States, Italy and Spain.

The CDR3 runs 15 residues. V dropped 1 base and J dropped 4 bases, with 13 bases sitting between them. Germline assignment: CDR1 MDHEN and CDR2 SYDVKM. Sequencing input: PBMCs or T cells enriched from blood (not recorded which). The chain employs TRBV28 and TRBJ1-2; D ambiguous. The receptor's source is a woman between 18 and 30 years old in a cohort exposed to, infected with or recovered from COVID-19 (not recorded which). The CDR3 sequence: CASSLFGEPTYGYTF. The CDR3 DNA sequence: TGTGCCAGCAGTTTATTTGGGGAGCCAACCTATGGCTACACCTTC.